This TCR beta chain came from a study of human T cells and chemical hapten exposure. Points from the study as a whole: TCRs exceeding a frequency of 1 in 1000 stayed unchanged under DPC sensitization.

This sample's time point: patch test 3, about 24 weeks after DPC sensitization. Noted treatment: therapeutic diphenylcyclopropenone sensitization with weekly scalp DPC. Of note for this clonotype: Antigen specificity is unknown.

TCRdb passed the RACE reads through MiXCR, listing each CDR3 protein once. The sample gives 180,000 or so distinct CDR3 sequences, more than 20% of which show up once; 2% to 2.5% is in the top ten. The germline gives CDR1 SGDLS, CDR2 YYNGEE. The junction had 8 bases not matched to a gene; V was cut back by 4 bases and J by 8 bases. This CDR3 has 14 residues. The specimen comprised whole blood, sampled in connection with sensitization to the hapten diphenylcyclopropenone (DPC). The TCR comes from a woman between 40 and 55 years old with alopecia areata. Some clones in this sample may be carry-over from other donors' samples. The genes are TRBV9 and TRBJ2-1; 8 bases map to TRBD2. This chain's CDR3 is CASSPAGDNYEQFF. Written as DNA, the CDR3 is TGTGCCAGCAGCCCAGCGGGAGATAACTATGAGCAGTTCTTC.